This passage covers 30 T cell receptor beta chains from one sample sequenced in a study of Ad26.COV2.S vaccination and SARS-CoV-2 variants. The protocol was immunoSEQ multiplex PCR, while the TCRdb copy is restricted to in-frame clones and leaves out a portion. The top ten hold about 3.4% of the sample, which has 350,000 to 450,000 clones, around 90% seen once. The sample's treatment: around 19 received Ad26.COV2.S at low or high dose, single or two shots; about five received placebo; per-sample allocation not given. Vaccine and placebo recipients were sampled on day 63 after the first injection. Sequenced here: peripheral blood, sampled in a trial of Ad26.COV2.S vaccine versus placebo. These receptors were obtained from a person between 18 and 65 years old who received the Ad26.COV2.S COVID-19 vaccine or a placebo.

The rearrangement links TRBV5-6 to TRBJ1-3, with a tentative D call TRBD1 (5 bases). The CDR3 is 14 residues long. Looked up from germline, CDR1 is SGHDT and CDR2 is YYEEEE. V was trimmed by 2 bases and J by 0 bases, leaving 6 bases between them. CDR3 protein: CASSLGVSGNTIYF. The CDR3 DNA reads TGTGCCAGCAGCTTAGGGGTCTCTGGAAACACCATATATTTT.

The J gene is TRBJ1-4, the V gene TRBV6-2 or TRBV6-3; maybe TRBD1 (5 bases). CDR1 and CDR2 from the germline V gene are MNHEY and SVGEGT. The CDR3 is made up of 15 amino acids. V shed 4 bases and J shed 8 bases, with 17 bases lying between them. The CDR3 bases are TGTGCCAGCAGTTCCCCAGGGAGGCCCCTCGAAAAACTGTTTTTT. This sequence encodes CASSSPGRPLEKLFF.

CDR3 DNA: TGCGCCAGCAGCCATCGAACAGGAGGACGAGAGACCCAGTACTTC. This sequence encodes CASSHRTGGRETQYF. The chain carries TRBV4-1 and TRBJ2-5; possibly TRBD1 or TRBD2 for D (5 bases each). Trimming took 3 bases from V and 4 from J, leaving 15 bases between them. Germline lookup yields CDR1 MGHRA and CDR2 YSYEKL. The CDR3 has 15 amino acids.

CDR3 region: CASSQDATLSLYNEQFF. The CDR3 bases are TGTGCCAGCAGCCAAGATGCCACCCTTTCGTTGTACAATGAGCAGTTCTTC. This sequence joins TRBV4-2 and TRBJ2-1; D gene ambiguous. This CDR3 contains 17 residues. Germline V gives CDR1 LGHNA, CDR2 YNFKEQ. Trimming took off 0 bases at V and 4 bases at J, with 16 bases between the two ends.

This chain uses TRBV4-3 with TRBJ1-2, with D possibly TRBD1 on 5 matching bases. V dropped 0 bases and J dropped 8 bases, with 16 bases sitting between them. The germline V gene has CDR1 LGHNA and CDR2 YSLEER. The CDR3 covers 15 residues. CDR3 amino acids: CASSQDIWQGRGYTF. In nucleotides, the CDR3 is TGCGCCAGCAGCCAAGATATTTGGCAGGGCCGCGGCTACACCTTC.

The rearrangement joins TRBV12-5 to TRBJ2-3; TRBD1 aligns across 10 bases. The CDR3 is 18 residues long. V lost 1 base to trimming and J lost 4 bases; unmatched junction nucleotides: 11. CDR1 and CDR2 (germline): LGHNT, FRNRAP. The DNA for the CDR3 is TGTGCTAGTGGTTTGGCGCATACCGGGACAGGGGCCCCAGATACGCAGTATTTT. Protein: CASGLAHTGTGAPDTQYF.

CDR3 sequence reads: CASSGAGHYEQYF. The CDR3 nucleotides read TGTGCCAGCAGCGGAGCTGGACACTACGAGCAGTACTTC. The chain employs TRBV7-8 and TRBJ2-7, with D perhaps matching TRBD1 (5 bases). The V and J ends lost 5 bases and 3 bases respectively, with 11 bases between them. Looked up from germline, CDR1 is SGHVS and CDR2 is FQNEAQ. The CDR3 runs to 13 residues. Drawing the rest from reference TRBV7-8 and TRBJ2-7, the complete variable domain is GAGVSQSPRYKVAKRGQDVALRCDPISGHVSLFWYQQALGQGPEFLTYFQNEAQLDKSGLPSDRFFAERPEGSVSTLKIQRTQQEDSAVYLCASSGAGHYEQYFGPGTRLTVT.

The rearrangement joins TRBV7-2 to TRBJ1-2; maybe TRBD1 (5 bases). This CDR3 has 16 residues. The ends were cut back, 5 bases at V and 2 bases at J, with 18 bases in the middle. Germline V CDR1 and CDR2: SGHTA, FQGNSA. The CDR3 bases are TGTGCCAGCAGCCACCCCGGGACCGACGGAAACTATGGCTACACCTTC. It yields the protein CASSHPGTDGNYGYTF.

CDR3 protein: CASSLRDRDTGELFF. CDR3 nucleotides: TGTGCCAGCAGCTTGCGAGACAGGGACACCGGGGAGCTGTTTTTT. This rearrangement joins TRBV5-6 to TRBJ2-2, with TRBD1 identical over 7 bases. Per the germline V gene, CDR1 is SGHDT and CDR2 is YYEEEE. The CDR3 loop spans 15 amino acids. V gave up 1 base and J gave up 3 bases; unmatched junction bases: 3.

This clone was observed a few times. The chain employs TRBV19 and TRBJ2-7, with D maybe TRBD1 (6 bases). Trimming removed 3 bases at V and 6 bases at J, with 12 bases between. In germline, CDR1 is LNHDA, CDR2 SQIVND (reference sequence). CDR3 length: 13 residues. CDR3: CASSIAQGPEQYF. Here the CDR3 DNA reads TGTGCCAGTAGTATCGCACAGGGTCCCGAGCAGTACTTC. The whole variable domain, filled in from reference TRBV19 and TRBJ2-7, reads DGGITQSPKYLFRKEGQNVTLSCEQNLNHDAMYWYRQDPGQGLRLIYYSQIVNDFQKGDIAEGYSVSREKKESFPLTVTSAQKNPTAFYLCASSIAQGPEQYFGPGTRLTVT.

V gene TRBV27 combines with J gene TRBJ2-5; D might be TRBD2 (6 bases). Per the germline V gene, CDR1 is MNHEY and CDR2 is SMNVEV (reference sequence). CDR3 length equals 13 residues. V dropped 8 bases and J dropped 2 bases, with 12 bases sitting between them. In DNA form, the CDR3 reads TGTGCCAGCTACGGACGGGAGCAAGAGACCCAGTACTTC. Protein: CASYGREQETQYF.

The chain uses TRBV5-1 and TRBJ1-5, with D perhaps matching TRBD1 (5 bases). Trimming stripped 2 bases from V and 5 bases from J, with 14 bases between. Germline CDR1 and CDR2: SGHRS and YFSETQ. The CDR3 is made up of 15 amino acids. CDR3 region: CASSLIDLGDQPQHF. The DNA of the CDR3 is TGCGCCAGCAGCTTAATAGATTTAGGGGATCAGCCCCAGCATTTT.

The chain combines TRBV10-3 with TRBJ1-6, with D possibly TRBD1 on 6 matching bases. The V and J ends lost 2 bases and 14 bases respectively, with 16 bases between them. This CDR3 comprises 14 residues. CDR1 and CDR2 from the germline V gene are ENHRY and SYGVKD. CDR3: CAISETTDRSALHF. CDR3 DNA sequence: TGTGCCATCAGTGAGACGACCGACAGGTCGGCCCTCCACTTT.

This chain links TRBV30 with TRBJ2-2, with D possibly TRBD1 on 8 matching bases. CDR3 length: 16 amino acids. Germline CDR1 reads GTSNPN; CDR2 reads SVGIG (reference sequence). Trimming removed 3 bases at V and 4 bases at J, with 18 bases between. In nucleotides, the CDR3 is TGTGCCTGGAGGCCCCGGACAGGGAGGGTCACCGGGGAGCTGTTTTTT. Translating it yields CAWRPRTGRVTGELFF.

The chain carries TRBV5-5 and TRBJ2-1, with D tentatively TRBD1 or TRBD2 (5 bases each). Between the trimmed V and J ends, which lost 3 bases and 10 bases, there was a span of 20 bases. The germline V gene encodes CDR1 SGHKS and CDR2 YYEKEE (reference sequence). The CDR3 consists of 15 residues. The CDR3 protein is CASSSVGRRGGEQFF. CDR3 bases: TGTGCCAGCAGCTCGGTGGGGCGTCGGGGTGGGGAGCAGTTCTTC.

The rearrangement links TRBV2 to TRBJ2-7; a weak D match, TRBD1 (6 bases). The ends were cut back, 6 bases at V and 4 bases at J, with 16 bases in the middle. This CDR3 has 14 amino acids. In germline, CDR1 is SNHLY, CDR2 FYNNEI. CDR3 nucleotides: TGTGCCAGCAGAACTACAGGGTTGGTGTACGAGCAGTACTTC. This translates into CASRTTGLVYEQYF.

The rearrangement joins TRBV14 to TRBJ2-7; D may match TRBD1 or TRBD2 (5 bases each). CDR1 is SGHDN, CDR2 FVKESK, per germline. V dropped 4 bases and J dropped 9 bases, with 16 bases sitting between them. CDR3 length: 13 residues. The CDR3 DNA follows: TGTGCCAGCAGCCTAAGTCACGGGGCGAGGCAGTACTTC. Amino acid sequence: CASSLSHGARQYF.

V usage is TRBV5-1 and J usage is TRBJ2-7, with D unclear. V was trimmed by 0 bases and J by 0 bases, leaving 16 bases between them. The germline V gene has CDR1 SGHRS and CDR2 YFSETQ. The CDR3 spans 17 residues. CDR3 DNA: TGCGCCAGCAGCTTGGTTTGGAGTGGGTCATCCTCCTACGAGCAGTACTTC. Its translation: CASSLVWSGSSSYEQYF.

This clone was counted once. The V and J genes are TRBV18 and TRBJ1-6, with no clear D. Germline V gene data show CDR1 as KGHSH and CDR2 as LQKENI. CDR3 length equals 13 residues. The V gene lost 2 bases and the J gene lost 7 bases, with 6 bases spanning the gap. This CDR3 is CASSPGRNSPLHF. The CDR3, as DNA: TGTGCCAGCTCACCAGGCAGGAATTCACCCCTCCACTTT.

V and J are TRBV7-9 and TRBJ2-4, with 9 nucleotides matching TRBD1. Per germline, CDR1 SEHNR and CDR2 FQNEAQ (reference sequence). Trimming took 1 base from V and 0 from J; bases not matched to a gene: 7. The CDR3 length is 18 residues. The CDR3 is CASSLVGQGPLAKNIQYF. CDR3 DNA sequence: TGTGCCAGCAGCTTAGTGGGACAGGGACCCCTAGCCAAAAACATTCAGTACTTC.

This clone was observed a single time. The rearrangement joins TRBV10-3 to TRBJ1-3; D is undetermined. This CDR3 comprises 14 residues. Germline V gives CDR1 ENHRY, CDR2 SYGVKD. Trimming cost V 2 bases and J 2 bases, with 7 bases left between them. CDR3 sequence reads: CAISERGTGNTIYF. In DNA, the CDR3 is TGTGCCATCAGTGAGAGAGGGACTGGAAACACCATATATTTT.

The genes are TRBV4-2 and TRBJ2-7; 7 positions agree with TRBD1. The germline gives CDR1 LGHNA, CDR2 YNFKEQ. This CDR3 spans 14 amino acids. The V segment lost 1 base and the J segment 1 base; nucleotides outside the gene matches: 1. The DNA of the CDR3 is TGTGCCAGCAGCCAAGGGGGACAGTCCTACGAGCAGTACTTC. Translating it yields CASSQGGQSYEQYF.

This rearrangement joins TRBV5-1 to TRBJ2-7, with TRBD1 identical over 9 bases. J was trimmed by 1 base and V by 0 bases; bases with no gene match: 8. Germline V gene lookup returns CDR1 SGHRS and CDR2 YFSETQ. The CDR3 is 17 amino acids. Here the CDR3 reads CASSLVLPGTGSYEQYF. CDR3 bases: TGCGCCAGCAGCTTGGTTCTCCCAGGGACAGGGTCCTACGAGCAGTACTTC.

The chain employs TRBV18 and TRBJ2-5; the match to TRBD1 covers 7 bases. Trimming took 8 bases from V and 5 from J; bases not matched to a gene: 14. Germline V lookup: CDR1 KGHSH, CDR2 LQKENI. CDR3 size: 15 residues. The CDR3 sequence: CASRPPTGRGETQYF. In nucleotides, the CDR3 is TGTGCCAGCCGTCCGCCGACAGGGCGAGGGGAGACCCAGTACTTC.

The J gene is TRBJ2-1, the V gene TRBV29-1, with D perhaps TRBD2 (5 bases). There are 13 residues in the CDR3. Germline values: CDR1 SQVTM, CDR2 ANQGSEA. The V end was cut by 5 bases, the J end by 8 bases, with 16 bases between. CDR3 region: CSVLSGRPHEQFF. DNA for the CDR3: TGCAGCGTTCTGAGCGGCCGGCCTCATGAGCAGTTCTTC.

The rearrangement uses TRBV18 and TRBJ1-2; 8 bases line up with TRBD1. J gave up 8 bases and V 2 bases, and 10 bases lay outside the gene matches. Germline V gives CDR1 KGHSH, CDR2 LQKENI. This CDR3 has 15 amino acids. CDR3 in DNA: TGTGCCAGCTCACCAGCCGAAGGGACAGGCCAGGGCTACACCTTC. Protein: CASSPAEGTGQGYTF. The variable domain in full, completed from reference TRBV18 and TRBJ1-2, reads NAGVMQNPRHLVRRRGQEARLRCSPMKGHSHVYWYRQLPEEGLKFMVYLQKENIIDESGMPKERFSAEFPKEGPSILRIQQVVRGDSAAYFCASSPAEGTGQGYTFGSGTRLTVV.

The CDR3 nucleotides are TGTGCCAGCAGCTTAGAGACAGGGGAGCAGTACTTC. Translated: CASSLETGEQYF. The rearrangement joins TRBV11-2 to TRBJ2-7, with TRBD1 matching over 7 bases. There are 12 residues in the CDR3. V shed 0 bases and J 7 bases; nucleotides not matched to a gene: 0. In germline, CDR1 is SGHAT, CDR2 FQNNGV.

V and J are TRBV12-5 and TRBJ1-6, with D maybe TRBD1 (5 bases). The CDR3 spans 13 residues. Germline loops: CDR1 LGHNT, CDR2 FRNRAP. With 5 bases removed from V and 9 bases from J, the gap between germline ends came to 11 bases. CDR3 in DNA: TGTGCTAGTGGTGCTGGGGCGTCTTCACCCCTCCACTTT. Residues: CASGAGASSPLHF.

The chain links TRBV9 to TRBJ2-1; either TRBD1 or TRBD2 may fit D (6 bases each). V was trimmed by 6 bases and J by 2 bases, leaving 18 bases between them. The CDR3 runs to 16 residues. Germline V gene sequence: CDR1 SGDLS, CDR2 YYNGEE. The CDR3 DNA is TGTGCCAGCACCCTAGGGGGGACCCCTGCCTACAATGAGCAGTTCTTC. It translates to CASTLGGTPAYNEQFF.

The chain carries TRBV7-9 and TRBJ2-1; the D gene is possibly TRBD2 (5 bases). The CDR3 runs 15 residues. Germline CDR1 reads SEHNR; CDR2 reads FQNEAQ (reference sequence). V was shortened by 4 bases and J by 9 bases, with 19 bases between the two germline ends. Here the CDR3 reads CASSSTEQARGEQFF. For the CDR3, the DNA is TGTGCCAGCAGCTCGACCGAGCAGGCCCGGGGTGAGCAGTTCTTC.